What follows are 27 T cell receptor beta chains derived from one specimen sequenced in a study of blood T cell repertoires in COVID-19. Here immunoSEQ multiplex PCR was the method, and the copy in TCRdb shows in-frame clones only, minus some. The table lists around 450,000 clones, around 90% of them singletons, with about 0.7% in the top ten. Sequenced input: PBMCs or T cells enriched from blood (not recorded which). All receptors come from a young woman who had recovered from COVID-19.

This chain connects TRBV7-9 to TRBJ2-3, with 14 bases fitting TRBD2. The trim removed 3 bases at V and 3 bases at J, leaving 5 bases unmatched. The germline CDR1 and CDR2 sequences are SEHNR and FQNEAQ (reference sequence). CDR3 length equals 17 residues. The CDR3, as DNA: TGTGCCAGCAGCTTCTATGGGACTAGCGGGGGTACAGATACGCAGTATTTT. It translates to CASSFYGTSGGTDTQYF.

J is TRBJ1-2 and V is TRBV6-5; tentatively, D is TRBD1 (5 bases). V was pared by 4 bases and J by 2 bases, with 17 bases between. The CDR3 loop spans 16 amino acids. Germline V gives CDR1 MNHEY, CDR2 SVGAGI. The CDR3 coding sequence is TGTGCCAGCAGTTCCCCCTGGACAACCCAGAACTATGGCTACACCTTC. This gives the protein CASSSPWTTQNYGYTF.

J is TRBJ2-2 and V is TRBV5-1, with 7 bases matching TRBD1. J gave up 6 bases and V 0 bases, and 5 bases lay outside the gene matches. This CDR3 region has 15 residues. Germline V gene sequence: CDR1 SGHRS, CDR2 YFSETQ. The CDR3 sequence: CASSLVGGGAGELFF. The CDR3 DNA reads TGCGCCAGCAGCTTGGTAGGGGGCGGTGCCGGGGAGCTGTTTTTT.

The chain couples TRBV2 to TRBJ2-5; perhaps TRBD2 as D (6 bases). From germline, CDR1 is SNHLY and CDR2 FYNNEI. Deletions cut 7 bases from V and 5 bases from J, with 14 bases between. The CDR3 contains 13 residues. The DNA of the CDR3 is TGTGCCAGCACAAGGAGGGTGGGGGAGACCCAGTACTTC. It specifies CASTRRVGETQYF.

As concerns this clone: Other nucleotide sequences in the sample specify the same CDR3. V usage is TRBV5-6 and J usage is TRBJ1-1; tentative D call: TRBD1 (6 bases). Germline V gene sequence: CDR1 SGHDT, CDR2 YYEEEE. With 5 bases removed from V and 0 bases from J, the gap between germline ends came to 8 bases. CDR3 size: 13 residues. In DNA, the CDR3 is TGTGCCAGCAGGAGGGGGTTGAACACTGAAGCTTTCTTT. It encodes CASRRGLNTEAFF.

The CDR3 DNA is TGTGCCAGCTCACCAACGTCAGGGGAGCCAGATACGCAGTATTTT. Its translation: CASSPTSGEPDTQYF. The chain combines TRBV18 with TRBJ2-3, with D possibly matching TRBD1 (6 bases). The V gene lost 2 bases and the J gene lost 4 bases, with 13 bases spanning the gap. This CDR3 has 15 residues. CDR1 and CDR2 (germline): KGHSH, LQKENI.

This chain connects TRBV2 to TRBJ1-3; unclear D gene. Germline CDR1 reads SNHLY; CDR2 reads FYNNEI. The CDR3 runs to 16 residues. Between the trimmed V and J ends, which lost 6 bases and 0 bases, there was a span of 15 bases. CDR3 region: CASRATNPHSGNTIYF. In DNA form, the CDR3 reads TGTGCCAGCAGAGCCACGAACCCGCACTCTGGAAACACCATATATTTT.

This chain uses TRBV30 with TRBJ1-5; D gene unclear. Trimming stripped 1 base from V and 5 bases from J, with 6 bases between. Per germline, CDR1 GTSNPN and CDR2 SVGIG (reference sequence). The CDR3 is made up of 12 amino acids. The CDR3 loop reads CAWSASYQPQHF. CDR3 sequence (DNA): TGTGCCTGGAGTGCCTCCTATCAGCCCCAGCATTTT.

This chain uses TRBV4-2 with TRBJ1-1; weak D call: TRBD1 (6 bases). This CDR3 region has 17 residues. Per the germline V gene, CDR1 is LGHNA and CDR2 is YNFKEQ. V gave up 2 bases and J gave up 1 base, with 17 bases separating them. The CDR3 is CASSQPTQVRGNTEAFF. Here the CDR3 DNA reads TGTGCCAGCAGCCAACCCACGCAGGTCAGGGGGAACACTGAAGCTTTCTTT.

The chain is built from TRBV19 and TRBJ1-1; perhaps TRBD1 as D (6 bases). The CDR3 has 14 amino acids. V gave up 5 bases and J gave up 4 bases, with 14 bases separating them. The V gene's germline CDR1 is LNHDA and CDR2 SQIVND (reference sequence). The CDR3 spells CASSWGGQGTEAFF. CDR3 nucleotides: TGTGCCAGTAGTTGGGGGGGGCAGGGCACTGAAGCTTTCTTT.

This chain's CDR3 is CAWSTDSSSYNEQFF. Written as DNA, the CDR3 is TGTGCCTGGAGTACGGACTCCAGCTCCTACAATGAGCAGTTCTTC. V and J are TRBV30 and TRBJ2-1; D is perhaps TRBD2 (5 bases). Trimming left V 2 bases short and J 0 bases short, with 11 bases between. Germline assignment: CDR1 GTSNPN and CDR2 SVGIG (reference sequence). There are 15 residues in the CDR3.

The chain uses TRBV5-1 and TRBJ2-1, with a possible D match to TRBD1 (6 bases). The length of the CDR3 is 16 residues. Trimming pared 8 bases from V and 2 bases from J, leaving 20 bases between. CDR1 SGHRS and CDR2 YFSETQ come from the germline V gene. In DNA form, the CDR3 reads TGCGCCAGTCGAAGCGGATACAGGGATCCCTACAATGAGCAGTTCTTC. This encodes CASRSGYRDPYNEQFF.

This clone was counted only a few times. V is TRBV19 and J is TRBJ1-5, with TRBD1 as a possible D gene (6 bases). The germline V gene has CDR1 LNHDA and CDR2 SQIVND (reference sequence). V was cut by 4 bases and J by 9 bases, with 19 bases left in between. This CDR3 has 15 amino acids. This CDR3 reads CASSTGTRLGGPQHF. The CDR3 DNA reads as TGTGCCAGTAGTACCGGGACCCGCCTAGGGGGGCCCCAGCATTTT.

This sequence joins TRBV28 and TRBJ1-6; 11 bases fit TRBD1. Germline CDR1 reads MDHEN; CDR2 reads SYDVKM. The CDR3 has 16 residues. J gave up 5 bases and V 5 bases, and 5 bases lay outside the gene matches. The CDR3 spells CASSPMGQGDNSPLHF. CDR3 sequence (DNA): TGTGCCAGCAGTCCGATGGGACAGGGGGATAATTCACCCCTCCACTTT.

This rearrangement joins TRBV5-1 to TRBJ1-1; the match to TRBD1 covers 8 bases. V gave up 9 bases and J gave up 3 bases; unmatched junction bases: 7. This CDR3 has 13 amino acids. In germline, CDR1 is SGHRS, CDR2 YFSETQ. The DNA for the CDR3 is TGCGCCACTGCTCTGGGACAGGACACTGAAGCTTTCTTT. Protein sequence: CATALGQDTEAFF.

The chain recombines TRBV2 with TRBJ2-7; TRBD1 matches at 9 bases. CDR1 is SNHLY, CDR2 FYNNEI, per germline. The CDR3 totals 13 residues. Germline trimming cut 6 bases from V and 6 bases from J; bases unmatched to any gene: 6. DNA of the CDR3: TGTGCCAGCAGCCGGACAGGGGAATTCGAGCAGTACTTC. Its translation: CASSRTGEFEQYF. Using reference TRBV2 and TRBJ2-7 for the parts outside the CDR3, the full variable domain is EPEVTQTPSHQVTQMGQEVILRCVPISNHLYFYWYRQILGQKVEFLVSFYNNEISEKSEIFDDQFSVERPDGSNFTLKIRSTKLEDSAMYFCASSRTGEFEQYFGPGTRLTVT.

The chain has TRBV7-2 and TRBJ2-5; D may be TRBD2 (6 bases). The CDR3 totals 17 residues. CDR1 is SGHTA, CDR2 FQGNSA, per germline. The germline V and J ends were trimmed by 2 bases and 1 base, with 17 bases remaining between them. CDR3: CASSLKGRLVRQETQYF. The CDR3 DNA reads TGTGCCAGCAGCTTAAAGGGAAGACTAGTGCGCCAAGAGACCCAGTACTTC.

The V gene is TRBV29-1, the J gene TRBJ2-1, with 9 positions matching TRBD1. This CDR3 is built from 13 residues. Trimming at V came to 6 bases and at J to 8 bases, leaving 8 bases not matched to a gene. The germline V gene has CDR1 SQVTM and CDR2 ANQGSEA. CDR3 sequence (DNA): TGCAGCGTGGCTCGGACAGGGGAGGATGAGCAGTTCTTC. Encoded protein: CSVARTGEDEQFF.

Regarding this clone: The same CDR3 also results from other DNA sequences found in this sample. V usage is TRBV9 and J usage is TRBJ1-2; 8 nucleotides line up with TRBD1. There are 13 residues in the CDR3. V lost 3 bases to trimming and J lost 4 bases; unmatched junction nucleotides: 2. In germline, CDR1 is SGDLS, CDR2 YYNGEE. CDR3 DNA: TGTGCCAGCAGCGCTACAGGGGGCTATGGCTACACCTTC. As protein: CASSATGGYGYTF.

This clone showed up just a few times. CDR3 sequence (DNA): TGTGCCAGCAGTGAGAGCGGGGGCCGCACAGATACGCAGTATTTT. Translating gives CASSESGGRTDTQYF. This chain uses TRBV2 with TRBJ2-3, with 8 bases matching TRBD2. Germline V gene lookup returns CDR1 SNHLY and CDR2 FYNNEI. This CDR3 is built from 15 residues. V shed 3 bases and J 1 base; nucleotides not matched to a gene: 3.

This chain's CDR3 is CASSLDQRNEQFF. The CDR3 DNA is TGTGCCAGCAGCTTAGATCAGCGGAATGAGCAGTTCTTC. The chain has TRBV11-2 and TRBJ2-1; a weak D match, TRBD2 (5 bases). The V and J ends lost 0 bases and 7 bases respectively, with 7 bases between them. Germline CDR1 SGHAT, CDR2 FQNNGV. The CDR3 covers 13 residues. The variable domain in full, completed from reference TRBV11-2 and TRBJ2-1, reads EAGVAQSPRYKIIEKRQSVAFWCNPISGHATLYWYQQILGQGPKLLIQFQNNGVVDDSQLPKDRFSAERLKGVDSTLKIQPAKLEDSAVYLCASSLDQRNEQFFGPGTRLTVL.

This chain joins TRBV6-2 or TRBV6-3 and TRBJ1-4, with D perhaps matching TRBD1 (6 bases). Germline V lookup: CDR1 MNHEY, CDR2 SVGEGT. V lost 4 bases, J lost 5 bases, and 11 bases lay in between. The CDR3 is made up of 14 amino acids. CDR3 sequence reads: CASSSRQENEKLFF. The CDR3, as DNA: TGTGCCAGCAGTTCCCGACAGGAAAATGAAAAACTGTTTTTT.

This chain joins TRBV6-1 and TRBJ1-2, with a weak D call TRBD1 (5 bases). CDR1 and CDR2 (germline): MNHNS, SASEGT. This CDR3 contains 22 residues. V lost 2 bases, J lost 0 bases, and 31 bases lay in between. Here the CDR3 reads CASSEYARQWLIGGESNYGYTF. The CDR3 DNA reads as TGTGCCAGCAGTGAATACGCCCGTCAGTGGCTCATTGGGGGGGAGTCTAACTATGGCTACACCTTC.

J is TRBJ1-1 and V is TRBV5-1, with D unresolved. CDR1 is SGHRS and CDR2 is YFSETQ in the germline V gene. The CDR3 sequence is 16 residues long. V lost 1 base to trimming and J lost 3 bases, with 16 bases between them. In nucleotides, the CDR3 is TGCGCCAGCAGCTTGTCGCCTCTTGGCAGATACACTGAAGCTTTCTTT. Residues: CASSLSPLGRYTEAFF.

The J gene is TRBJ2-1, the V gene TRBV3-1 (or the pseudogene TRBV3-2), with 9 bases identical to TRBD1. The germline V gene has CDR1 LGHDT and CDR2 YNNKEL (reference sequence). After removal of 4 bases from V and 3 bases from J, the junction contained 7 bases not matched to a gene. The CDR3 has 16 residues. CDR3 sequence (DNA): TGTGCCAGCAGCCGACCCGGGACAGGGAGCTACAATGAGCAGTTCTTC. The encoded protein is CASSRPGTGSYNEQFF.

The V call is TRBV7-6, the J call TRBJ1-1; no reliable D call. CDR3 length equals 14 residues. CDR1 and CDR2 from the germline V gene are SGHVS and FNYEAQ. The ends were cut back, 5 bases at V and 0 bases at J, with 10 bases in the middle. The chain's CDR3 is CASSPEVVNTEAFF. The CDR3, as DNA: TGTGCCAGCAGCCCAGAGGTGGTGAACACTGAAGCTTTCTTT.

The V and J genes are TRBV6-5 and TRBJ1-2, with TRBD1 identical over 7 bases. Per germline, CDR1 MNHEY and CDR2 SVGAGI. This CDR3 comprises 14 residues. V was pared by 2 bases and J by 4 bases, with 4 bases of the junction left unmatched. The CDR3 sequence: CASSYRDSAYGYTF. The CDR3 DNA reads TGTGCCAGCAGTTACCGGGACAGCGCCTATGGCTACACCTTC.